This paragraph covers one T cell receptor beta chain sequence. Unsorted samples drew genomic DNA from approximately 87 million PBMCs. The CDR3 is made up of 14 amino acids. CDR1 and CDR2 from the germline V gene are MDHEN and SYDVKM. The V gene end was trimmed by 8 bases and the J gene end by 5 bases; junction bases not matched to a gene: 8. The source of the sample is a study of shared clonotypes between healthy human individuals. Several immunoSEQ 96-well plates shared each subset's DNA, each plate a replicate. Only in-frame clones appear in the TCRdb table, and some are missing; sequencing was by immunoSEQ multiplex PCR. Of hundreds of thousands of clones listed, around 77% are singletons.

The sequence was obtained from a woman in her 40s in good health. Some clones in this sample may be carry-over from other donors' samples. This chain connects TRBV28 to TRBJ1-5; 8 bases line up with TRBD1. Material: PBMCs. CDR3 coding DNA: TGTGCCAGCGTTATGACAGGGGTGTATCAGCCCCAGCATTTT. Encoded protein: CASVMTGVYQPQHF.